This T cell receptor (beta chain) originates from a study of T cells in Graves' hyperthyroidism and ophthalmopathy. RNA transcripts were the template for amplifying TCR beta CDR3 regions. A set of HTBI primers served as the primers for a first-round RT-PCR of the TCR CDR3. Via MiXCR, TCRdb re-called the multiplex PCR reads, giving one row per CDR3 protein. The sample contains about 740,000 distinct CDR3 sequences, 12% to 15% of which appear only once. The authors deemed Graves' hyperthyroidism stable absent ophthalmopathy progression within 18 months. The authors took PBMCs from 10 ml fresh peripheral blood. This clonotype showed up many times. Germline loops: CDR1 MNHEY, CDR2 SVGAGI. Trimming took 2 bases from V and 1 from J; bases not matched to a gene: 3. This CDR3 comprises 16 residues.

The receptor was isolated from a woman aged 18-35 years with Graves' hyperthyroidism. The V and J genes are TRBV6-5 and TRBJ2-3; 10 nucleotides agree with TRBD1. Sequencing was done on a sample of blood. CDR3 amino acids: CASSYSGQGGTDTQYF. The DNA of the CDR3 is TGTGCCAGCAGTTACAGCGGACAGGGGGGCACAGATACGCAGTATTTT.